This TCR beta chain comes out of a study of chemoradiotherapy in HPV16-positive cancers. This CDR3 has 17 amino acids. The V segment lost 0 bases and the J segment 4 bases; nucleotides outside the gene matches: 9. Germline values: CDR1 WNHNN, CDR2 SYGVQD (reference sequence). This clone appeared a few times. Produced via immunoSEQ multiplex PCR; TCRdb's table is partial and in-frame only. The sample yields roughly 23,000 clones, around 75% seen once. The specimen was obtained from a patient who underwent chemoradiotherapy. This receptor was taken from a human donor with HPV-associated anogenital cancer. The genes are TRBV10-1 and TRBJ2-7, with TRBD2 matching 10 bases. The DNA for the CDR3 is TGCGCCAGCAGTGAGTCTTATAGCGCTAGCGGGAGTTACGAGCAGTACTTC. Residues: CASSESYSASGSYEQYF.